The clone carrying this TCR beta chain was observed once. Its antigen is still unknown. Profiles of TCR beta VDJ and CDR3 were generated from a genomic DNA template. MiXCR was run by TCRdb on the reads, yielding one entry per CDR3 protein. Found here are some 190,000 distinct CDR3 sequences, 35% to 50% of them singletons; the top ten hold approximately 2.9%. This entry belongs to a study of CD8+CD57+ T cells in acquired aplastic anemia. Study-wide points: Controls and patients did not differ significantly in CD8+ Simpson's diversity.

In germline, CDR1 is SGHRS, CDR2 YFSETQ. The germline V and J ends were trimmed by 0 bases and 3 bases, with 10 bases remaining between them. There are 14 residues in the CDR3. The sample taken for sequencing was sorted CD4+, CD8+, or CD8+CD57+ T cells (not recorded which) from PBMCs. The clonotype was recovered from a human donor in good health. The V and J genes are TRBV5-1 and TRBJ2-7, with D hard to call. The CDR3 bases are TGCGCCAGCAGCTTGGTAGACCGGCACTACGAGCAGTACTTC. This gives the protein CASSLVDRHYEQYF.